Sequencing of this T cell receptor (beta chain) was carried out in a study of cytomegalovirus exposure and HLA in healthy donors. Broader study findings: As a later analysis revealed, most CMV-associated TCR beta chains appeared HLA-restricted. In a later analysis, productive TCRs from donors in an Asian-associated ancestry cluster reportedly carried fewer N-insertions than the cohort mean.

Vbeta (60) and Jbeta (13) primers were used in the PCR. Repertoires were generated with immunoSEQ multiplex PCR, while TCRdb's copy carries only in-frame clones and drops some. The repertoire holds 90,000 to 110,000 clones, with 76% as singletons. V trimming: 4 bases; J trimming: 4 bases; junction bases outside the gene matches: 5. Per germline, CDR1 MNHEY and CDR2 SVGAGI. This CDR3 has 14 residues. About this clone: Its matching antigen is unknown.

The sequence was collected from a middle-aged man in good health and CMV-seropositive. Sequences were obtained from PBMCs. This chain connects TRBV6-5 to TRBJ1-1; 8 bases match TRBD1. The CDR3 is CASSFGQGPTEAFF. The CDR3 DNA is TGTGCCAGCAGTTTCGGACAGGGTCCCACTGAAGCTTTCTTT.